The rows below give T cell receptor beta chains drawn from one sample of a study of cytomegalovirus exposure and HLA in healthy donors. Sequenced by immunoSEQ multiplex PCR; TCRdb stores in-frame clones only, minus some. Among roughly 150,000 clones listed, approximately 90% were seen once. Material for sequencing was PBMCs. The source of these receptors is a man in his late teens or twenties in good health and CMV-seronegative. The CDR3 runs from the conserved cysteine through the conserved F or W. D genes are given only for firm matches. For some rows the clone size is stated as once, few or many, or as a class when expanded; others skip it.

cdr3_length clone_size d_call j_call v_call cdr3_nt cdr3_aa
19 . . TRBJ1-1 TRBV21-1 TGTGCCAGCAGCAAATCGGAGGACAGGCGAGCCCCTTTGGACACTGAAGCTTTCTTT CASSKSEDRRAPLDTEAFF
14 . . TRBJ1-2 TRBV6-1 TGTGCCAGCAGTGAAGTCCGCACTCGGTATGGCTACACCTTC CASSEVRTRYGYTF
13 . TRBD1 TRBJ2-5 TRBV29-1 TGCAGCGGGGGACAGAACGTACAAGAGACCCAGTACTTC CSGGQNVQETQYF
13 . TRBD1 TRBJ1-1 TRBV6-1 TGTGCCAGTTACAGGGGTTTGTACACTGAAGCTTTCTTT CASYRGLYTEAFF
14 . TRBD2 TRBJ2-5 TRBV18 TGTGCCAGCTCACTGACTAGCGGGACAGAGACCCAGTACTTC CASSLTSGTETQYF
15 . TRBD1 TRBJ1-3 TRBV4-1 TGCGCCAGCAGCCAGACACAGGGGGACGGAAACACCATATATTTT CASSQTQGDGNTIYF
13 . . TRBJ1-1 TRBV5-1 TGCGCCAGCAGCTTGGAAGGGGCGACTGAAGCTTTCTTT CASSLEGATEAFF
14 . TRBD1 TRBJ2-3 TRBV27 TGTGCCAGCAGCCTACAGGGGGCCACAGATACGCAGTATTTT CASSLQGATDTQYF
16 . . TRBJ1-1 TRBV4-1 TGCGCCAGCAGCCAGGGTCGGACAGTCCCGAACACTGAAGCTTTCTTT CASSQGRTVPNTEAFF
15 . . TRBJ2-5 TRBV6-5 TGTGCCAGCAGTTACTACTTAGGACAGCAAGAGACCCAGTACTTC CASSYYLGQQETQYF
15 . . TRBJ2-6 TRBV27 TGTGCCAGCAGTTACTACCATAGTGGGGCCAACGTCCTGACTTTC CASSYYHSGANVLTF
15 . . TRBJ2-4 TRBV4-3 TGCGCCAGCAGCCAAGAGTTCGAGCCTTCCGTCATTCAGTACTTC CASSQEFEPSVIQYF
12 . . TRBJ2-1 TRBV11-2 TGTGCCAGCACCAATCGAGGAGGTGAGCAGTTCTTC CASTNRGGEQFF
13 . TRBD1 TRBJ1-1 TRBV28 TGTGCCAGCAGCGACAGGGTTGGCACTGAAGCTTTCTTT CASSDRVGTEAFF
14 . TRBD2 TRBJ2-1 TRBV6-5 TGTGCCAGCAGTTACCGCGGGAGGGCCAATGAGCAGTTCTTC CASSYRGRANEQFF
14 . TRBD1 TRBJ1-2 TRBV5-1 TGCGCCAGCAGCTTGGGACAGGGTTTCTATGGCTACACCTTC CASSLGQGFYGYTF
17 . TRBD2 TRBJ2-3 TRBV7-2 TGTGCCAGCAGCTTAGCGCGATCCAGCGGGGCGGGAGATACGCAGTATTTT CASSLARSSGAGDTQYF
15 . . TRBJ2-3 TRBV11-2 TGTGCCAGCAGCCCCGGTGGGCTACGCACAGATACGCAGTATTTT CASSPGGLRTDTQYF
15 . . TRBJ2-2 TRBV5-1 TGCGCCAGCAGCTTGGTACAGAAGTACACCGGGGAGCTGTTTTTT CASSLVQKYTGELFF
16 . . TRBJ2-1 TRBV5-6 TGTGCCAGCAGCTTGGTTGGGACTTACTACTACAATGAGCAGTTCTTC CASSLVGTYYYNEQFF
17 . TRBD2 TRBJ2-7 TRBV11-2 TGTGCCAGCAGCGAGAGACTAGCGGGAGGGAGGACCTACGAGCAGTACTTC CASSERLAGGRTYEQYF
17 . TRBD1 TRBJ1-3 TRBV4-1 TGCGCCAGCAGCCAAGATCCCTACGACAGGGGTGGAAACACCATATATTTT CASSQDPYDRGGNTIYF
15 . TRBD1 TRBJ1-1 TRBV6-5 TGTGCCAGCAGTTACAAAGGGACAGGGGGCACTGAAGCTTTCTTT CASSYKGTGGTEAFF
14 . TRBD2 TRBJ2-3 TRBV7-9 TGTGCCAGCAGCATAGCGGGAGTATCAGATACGCAGTATTTT CASSIAGVSDTQYF
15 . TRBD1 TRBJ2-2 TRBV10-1 TGCGCCAGCAGTCGGGACAGCGCGAACACCGGGGAGCTGTTTTTT CASSRDSANTGELFF
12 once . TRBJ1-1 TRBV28 TGTGCCAGCTACCTCCGCGACACTGAAGCTTTCTTT CASYLRDTEAFF
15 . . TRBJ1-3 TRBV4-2 TGTGCCAGCAGCCAAGATATAGGACAGGGAAACACCATATATTTT CASSQDIGQGNTIYF
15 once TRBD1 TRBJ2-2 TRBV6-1 TGTGCCAGCAAAAGTCAGGGGGCGAACACCGGGGAGCTGTTTTTT CASKSQGANTGELFF
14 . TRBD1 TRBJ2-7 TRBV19 TGTGCCAGTAGTATGGGGACAGGGGAGTACGAGCAGTACTTC CASSMGTGEYEQYF
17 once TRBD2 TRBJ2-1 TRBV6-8 TGTGCCAGCAGGGGGGGGAGCCAGCGGGAGGTGATCAATGAGCAGTTCTTC CASRGGSQREVINEQFF
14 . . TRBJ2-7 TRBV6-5 TGTGCCAGCAGTTACAGCGACAGCTCCTACGAGCAGTACTTC CASSYSDSSYEQYF
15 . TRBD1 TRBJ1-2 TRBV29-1 TGCAGCGTCTCCCCATCATTCGACAGGGCGTATGGCTACACCTTC CSVSPSFDRAYGYTF
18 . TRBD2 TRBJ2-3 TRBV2 TGTGCCAGCAGTGGGTCGGTCGGGAGGGCCGTTCGTGCAGATACGCAGTATTTT CASSGSVGRAVRADTQYF
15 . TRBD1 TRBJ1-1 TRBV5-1 TGCGCCAGCAGCTTCGGGACAGGGATGAACACTGAAGCTTTCTTT CASSFGTGMNTEAFF
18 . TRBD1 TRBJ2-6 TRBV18 TGTGCCAGCTCCCCGGGACAGGTACGATTCTCTGGGGCCAACGTCCTGACTTTC CASSPGQVRFSGANVLTF
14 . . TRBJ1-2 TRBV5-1 TGCGCCAGCTCAACCTTCGGGAACCCCAATGGCTACACCTTC CASSTFGNPNGYTF
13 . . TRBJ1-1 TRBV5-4 TGTGCCAGCAGCTTGGATTGGGAGACTGAAGCTTTCTTT CASSLDWETEAFF
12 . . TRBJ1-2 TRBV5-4 TGTGCCAGTTCGGGGGTGGACTATGGCTACACCTTC CASSGVDYGYTF
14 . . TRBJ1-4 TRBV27 TGTGCCAGCAGTCTCCGCGCCTCTAATGAAAAACTGTTTTTT CASSLRASNEKLFF
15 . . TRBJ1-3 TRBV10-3 TGTGCCATCAGAGACGGTGACTTCTCTGGAAACACCATATATTTT CAIRDGDFSGNTIYF
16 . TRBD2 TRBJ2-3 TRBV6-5 TGTGCCAGCAGTTACGATAGCGGGAGGCTCACAGATACGCAGTATTTT CASSYDSGRLTDTQYF
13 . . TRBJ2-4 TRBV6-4 TGTGCCAGCAGTGCGGACAGTGAGAACATTCAGTACTTC CASSADSENIQYF
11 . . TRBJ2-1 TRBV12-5 TGTGCTAGTGGTTCGGGAACTGAGCAGTTCTTC CASGSGTEQFF
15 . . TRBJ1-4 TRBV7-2 TGTGCCAGCAGCTTAGTTGGGGGGTTCGAGGAAAAACTGTTTTTT CASSLVGGFEEKLFF
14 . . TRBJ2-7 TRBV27 TGTGCCAGCAGCCCCCTCTTGGGCAGCTACGAGCAGTACTTC CASSPLLGSYEQYF
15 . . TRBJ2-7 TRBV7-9 TGTGCCAGCAGCTTAGCCAATGACAGATCCTACGAGCAGTACTTC CASSLANDRSYEQYF
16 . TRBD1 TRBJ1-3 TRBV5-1 TGCGCCAGCAGCTCCCCAGGGGGCACGGATGGAAACACCATATATTTT CASSSPGGTDGNTIYF
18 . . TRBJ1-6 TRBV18 TGTGCCAGCTCACCAACCGGTGGGAAAGGGGTTAGGAGTTCACCCCTCCACTTT CASSPTGGKGVRSSPLHF
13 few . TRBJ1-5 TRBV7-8 TGTGCCAGCAGCCGCGACAGTAATCAGCCCCAGCATTTT CASSRDSNQPQHF
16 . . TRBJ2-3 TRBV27 TGTGCCAGCAGTTTATTCGGGAGCCACAGCACAGATACGCAGTATTTT CASSLFGSHSTDTQYF
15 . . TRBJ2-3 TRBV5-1 TGCGCCAGCAGCTTGGCCGAGACAGCCACAGATACGCAGTATTTT CASSLAETATDTQYF
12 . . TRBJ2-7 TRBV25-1 TGTGCCAGCAGTGGGCCCTCCTACGAGCAGTACTTC CASSGPSYEQYF
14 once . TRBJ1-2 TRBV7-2 TGTGCCAGCAGCTCCAGGGCAGGCCCCTATGGCTACACCTTC CASSSRAGPYGYTF
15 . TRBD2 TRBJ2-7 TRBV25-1 TGTGCCAGCAGTGATGGACTAGCGGGATATAACGAGCAGTACTTC CASSDGLAGYNEQYF
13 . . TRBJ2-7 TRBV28 TGTGCCAGCAGTTTTGGGCAGGTCTACGAGCAGTACTTC CASSFGQVYEQYF
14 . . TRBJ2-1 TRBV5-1 TGCGCCAGCAGCGGGAGCTCCCCCTACAATGAGCAGTTCTTC CASSGSSPYNEQFF
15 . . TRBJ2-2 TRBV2 TGTGCCAGCAGTGTAATGGGGGCCACGGTCGGAGAGCTGTTTTTT CASSVMGATVGELFF
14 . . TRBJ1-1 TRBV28 TGTGCCAGCAGTAGAGGGAGTGAGAACACTGAAGCTTTCTTT CASSRGSENTEAFF
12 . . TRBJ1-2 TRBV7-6 TGTGCCAGCAGCCCCGGTGGGGGCGGCTACACCTTC CASSPGGGGYTF
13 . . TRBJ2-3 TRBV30 TGTGCCTGGAGGCCCGTCGGGTCCTTTACGCAGTATTTT CAWRPVGSFTQYF